The rows below give T cell receptor beta chains drawn from one sample of a study of cytomegalovirus exposure and HLA in healthy donors. Some clones are missing from TCRdb's copy, which holds only in-frame ones; the method was immunoSEQ multiplex PCR. Of 150,000 or so clones listed, approximately 73% were seen once; the top ten hold 1.5% to 2%. The sequenced sample consisted of PBMCs. The receptor set was obtained from a woman between 18 and 29 years old in good health and CMV-seronegative. The conserved cysteine and the conserved F or W are not part of the CDR3 here. Rows may omit the clone size; those that give it use once, few, many or a size class.

clone_size: -
v_call: TRBV6-4
cdr3_length: 12
cdr3_aa: ASSDSWQAGELF

clone_size: few
v_call: TRBV2
cdr3_length: 12
cdr3_aa: ASNKQGSNQPQH

clone_size: -
v_call: TRBV15
cdr3_length: 15
cdr3_aa: ATGNPGRGQDRNEQF

clone_size: -
v_call: TRBV5-1
cdr3_length: 12
cdr3_aa: ASSLGGRETEAF

clone_size: -
v_call: TRBV5-1
cdr3_length: 12
cdr3_aa: ASSLLGDTGELF

clone_size: -
v_call: TRBV5-5
cdr3_length: 13
cdr3_aa: ASSRLDNSGNTIY

clone_size: medium-sized
v_call: TRBV6-5
cdr3_length: 12
cdr3_aa: ASSYGRAGNTIY

clone_size: -
v_call: TRBV7-2
cdr3_length: 13
cdr3_aa: ASSSGQGSYNEQF

clone_size: -
v_call: TRBV29-1
cdr3_length: 10
cdr3_aa: SGQDSNTEAF

clone_size: once
v_call: TRBV28
cdr3_length: 12
cdr3_aa: ASILPQGDTEAF

clone_size: -
v_call: TRBV7-9
cdr3_length: 12
cdr3_aa: ASSLRASGNEQF

clone_size: -
v_call: TRBV5-1
cdr3_length: 13
cdr3_aa: ASSLAVGREDEQY

clone_size: -
v_call: TRBV9
cdr3_length: 14
cdr3_aa: ASSVTVSVSYNEQF

clone_size: -
v_call: TRBV29-1
cdr3_length: 16
cdr3_aa: SVSGTSGAPSSYNEQF

clone_size: -
v_call: TRBV19
cdr3_length: 13
cdr3_aa: ASSIPGQTWYGYT

clone_size: -
v_call: TRBV5-1
cdr3_length: 13
cdr3_aa: ASSLLAGGTDTQY

clone_size: -
v_call: TRBV19
cdr3_length: 13
cdr3_aa: ASSSGQGAAQPQH

clone_size: -
v_call: TRBV14
cdr3_length: 13
cdr3_aa: ASSPSGTGAYEQY

clone_size: -
v_call: TRBV18
cdr3_length: 13
cdr3_aa: ASSPGRGAADGYT

clone_size: few
v_call: TRBV18
cdr3_length: 17
cdr3_aa: ASSAIPGQSYISNQPQH

clone_size: -
v_call: TRBV5-1
cdr3_length: 12
cdr3_aa: ASSSKGGNSPLH

clone_size: -
v_call: TRBV5-1
cdr3_length: 13
cdr3_aa: ASSSSGASGNTIY

clone_size: -
v_call: TRBV27
cdr3_length: 11
cdr3_aa: ASSSLAGGGYT

clone_size: -
v_call: TRBV5-1
cdr3_length: 13
cdr3_aa: ASSLLGVTDQPQH

clone_size: -
v_call: TRBV4-3
cdr3_length: 13
cdr3_aa: ASSQTGSSNTEAF

clone_size: -
v_call: TRBV7-9
cdr3_length: 10
cdr3_aa: ASSPDRGGYT

clone_size: few
v_call: TRBV6-5
cdr3_length: 11
cdr3_aa: ASSYSTDYGYT

clone_size: -
v_call: TRBV4-3
cdr3_length: 15
cdr3_aa: ASSQAQPDSSGNTIY

clone_size: -
v_call: TRBV12-5
cdr3_length: 18
cdr3_aa: ASGLRGQGTSGRAGNEQF

clone_size: -
v_call: TRBV7-6
cdr3_length: 15
cdr3_aa: ASSSMTSGRGQETQY

clone_size: -
v_call: TRBV5-4
cdr3_length: 13
cdr3_aa: ASSPTGQRITEAF

clone_size: -
v_call: TRBV5-1
cdr3_length: 13
cdr3_aa: ASSLGSGSYNEQF

clone_size: -
v_call: TRBV11-3
cdr3_length: 12
cdr3_aa: ASSLGTGKDTQY

clone_size: -
v_call: TRBV19
cdr3_length: 11
cdr3_aa: ASSIRENYGYT

clone_size: -
v_call: TRBV18
cdr3_length: 17
cdr3_aa: ASSPPQGQGIATRYGYT

clone_size: once
v_call: TRBV7-9
cdr3_length: 12
cdr3_aa: ASSSQGAGYGYT

clone_size: -
v_call: TRBV7-8
cdr3_length: 12
cdr3_aa: ASGTGQGGTEAF

clone_size: many
v_call: TRBV9
cdr3_length: 12
cdr3_aa: ASSVGGGNQPQH

clone_size: -
v_call: TRBV19
cdr3_length: 13
cdr3_aa: ARPQREGEGETQY

clone_size: few
v_call: TRBV7-2
cdr3_length: 10
cdr3_aa: ASGTAPFGYT

clone_size: -
v_call: TRBV4-3
cdr3_length: 15
cdr3_aa: ASSQGLRQTLYNEQF

clone_size: once
v_call: TRBV16
cdr3_length: 15
cdr3_aa: ASSRTWGQGVGTEAF

clone_size: once
v_call: TRBV30
cdr3_length: 13
cdr3_aa: AWSVERAGGNEQF

clone_size: -
v_call: TRBV7-9
cdr3_length: 12
cdr3_aa: ASSRDRMNYGYT

clone_size: once
v_call: TRBV9
cdr3_length: 13
cdr3_aa: ASSALLTGPTEAF

clone_size: -
v_call: TRBV4-1
cdr3_length: 12
cdr3_aa: ASSQGQGWTEAF

clone_size: -
v_call: TRBV11-2
cdr3_length: 15
cdr3_aa: ASSLRSGGVSYNEQF

clone_size: -
v_call: TRBV4-3
cdr3_length: 14
cdr3_aa: ASSPGTGGANYGYT